These T cell receptor beta chains were read from a single sample in a study of Ad26.COV2.S vaccination and SARS-CoV-2 variants. Profiling relied on immunoSEQ multiplex PCR, and the TCRdb table lists in-frame clones only, not all of them. The sample comprises some 520,000 clones, roughly 87% of which are singletons, and over 10% rests with the top ten. Sequenced material: peripheral blood, taken in a trial of Ad26.COV2.S vaccine versus placebo. These receptors were collected from a person between 18 and 59 years old who received the Ad26.COV2.S COVID-19 vaccine or a placebo. Each CDR3 is given with its conserved first and last residue. The D gene is left open where the match is weak. Part of the rows lack a size; the others show once, few, many or a class for expanded clones.

D	V	J	size	CDR3	DNA
-	TRBV28	TRBJ2-5	-	CASSFLRVQETQYF	TGTGCCAGCAGTTTCCTTAGGGTTCAAGAGACCCAGTACTTC
-	TRBV7-3	TRBJ1-2	-	CASSAGPRLPQYGYTF	TGTGCCAGCAGCGCCGGGCCGAGGCTCCCCCAATATGGCTACACCTTC
-	TRBV6-5	TRBJ2-7	-	CASRGQREQYF	TGTGCCAGCAGGGGGCAAAGGGAGCAGTACTTC
-	TRBV5-4	TRBJ1-2	-	CASRSRLKAEDYGYTF	TGTGCCAGCCGGTCCCGCTTGAAAGCGGAGGACTATGGCTACACCTTC
TRBD1	TRBV30	TRBJ1-2	-	CAWSAETGVYGYTF	TGTGCCTGGAGTGCGGAGACAGGGGTATATGGCTACACCTTC
-	TRBV5-1	TRBJ1-2	-	CASSPSRDRTYYGYTF	TGCGCCAGCAGTCCGTCACGGGACCGAACCTACTATGGCTACACCTTC
-	TRBV3-1/TRBV3-2	TRBJ1-4	-	CASSQGGGQMNEKLFF	TGTGCCAGCAGCCAAGGAGGGGGTCAGATGAATGAAAAACTGTTTTTT
TRBD2	TRBV29-1	TRBJ2-2	-	CSVNGGRTGGELFF	TGCAGCGTTAACGGCGGGAGGACCGGCGGGGAGCTGTTTTTT
-	TRBV4-1	TRBJ1-2	few	CASSQEPRATNYGYTF	TGCGCCAGCAGCCAAGAACCCAGAGCCACTAACTATGGCTACACCTTC
-	TRBV7-2	TRBJ2-1	-	CASSLSALWRRDSYNEQFF	TGTGCCAGCAGCTTAAGTGCCCTTTGGCGGAGGGACTCCTACAATGAGCAGTTCTTC
TRBD1	TRBV7-3	TRBJ1-2	few	CASSPTGNLGYTF	TGTGCCAGCAGCCCGACAGGGAATTTAGGCTACACCTTC
-	TRBV19	TRBJ1-5	once	CASNHREQFNQPQHF	TGTGCCAGTAATCACAGGGAGCAATTCAATCAGCCCCAGCATTTT
-	TRBV6-4	TRBJ1-2	-	CASSEGQGNYGYTF	TGTGCCAGCAGTGAGGGCCAGGGGAACTATGGCTACACCTTC
TRBD2	TRBV7-9	TRBJ2-6	-	CASSFPGGAANVLTF	TGTGCCAGCAGCTTCCCCGGGGGGGCGGCCAACGTCCTGACTTTC
-	TRBV19	TRBJ1-2	-	CASSIGQRVGYTF	TGTGCCAGTAGTATCGGGCAGCGAGTAGGCTACACCTTC
-	TRBV27	TRBJ1-1	-	CATRPLGLGDTEAFF	TGTGCCACGAGACCACTCGGACTGGGGGACACTGAAGCTTTCTTT
-	TRBV7-2	TRBJ2-5	-	CASSLGEADWRGETQYF	TGTGCCAGCAGCTTAGGTGAAGCGGACTGGCGAGGGGAGACCCAGTACTTC
-	TRBV4-3	TRBJ2-7	-	CASSLGRDGAYEQYF	TGCGCCAGCAGCCTAGGACGGGACGGCGCCTACGAGCAGTACTTC
-	TRBV5-1	TRBJ2-1	-	CASSLAGGTDYNEQFF	TGCGCCAGCAGCTTGGCCGGGGGGACAGACTACAATGAGCAGTTCTTC
-	TRBV7-8	TRBJ2-7	few	CASSPGQSIYEQYF	TGTGCCAGCAGCCCTGGACAGTCCATCTACGAGCAGTACTTC
-	TRBV11-2	TRBJ2-7	-	CASSTQGGNEQYF	TGTGCCAGCAGCACCCAGGGCGGGAACGAGCAGTACTTC
TRBD2	TRBV7-9	TRBJ2-7	many	CASSFSGSGDEQYF	TGTGCCAGCAGCTTTTCCGGGAGCGGGGACGAGCAGTACTTC
-	TRBV27	TRBJ1-2	-	CASSLSREPGYGYTF	TGTGCCAGCAGTCTGTCCAGGGAACCGGGCTATGGCTACACCTTC
-	TRBV2	TRBJ2-3	-	CASRYDRTPDTQYF	TGTGCCAGCAGATACGACAGGACTCCAGATACGCAGTATTTT
TRBD2	TRBV12-3/TRBV12-4	TRBJ2-3	-	CATGGRTDTQYF	TGTGCCACGGGGGGACGCACAGATACGCAGTATTTT
TRBD1	TRBV5-4	TRBJ1-6	-	CASSIGQGNNSPLHF	TGTGCCAGCAGCATTGGACAGGGAAATAATTCACCCCTCCACTTT
-	TRBV25-1	TRBJ1-2	-	CASSEIYGYTF	TGTGCCAGCAGTGAAATCTATGGCTACACCTTC
-	TRBV6-2/TRBV6-3	TRBJ2-2	once	CASSLGGSNTGELFF	TGTGCCAGCAGTCTGGGAGGATCGAACACCGGGGAGCTGTTTTTT
TRBD2	TRBV11-2	TRBJ2-7	-	CASSLATPRGISEQYF	TGTGCCAGCAGCTTAGCAACCCCGCGGGGGATCTCCGAGCAGTACTTC
TRBD1	TRBV29-1	TRBJ2-5	-	CSVPGTGTNQETQYF	TGCAGCGTCCCCGGGACAGGGACGAACCAAGAGACCCAGTACTTC
TRBD1	TRBV28	TRBJ2-3	few	CASAPSGQGTDTQYF	TGTGCCAGCGCCCCCTCGGGACAGGGGACAGATACGCAGTATTTT
-	TRBV12-3/TRBV12-4	TRBJ1-2	-	CASSPAGTYGYTF	TGTGCCAGCAGTCCCGCAGGGACCTATGGCTACACCTTC
-	TRBV7-6	TRBJ2-2	-	CASSPFLTGELFF	TGTGCCAGCAGCCCATTTTTGACCGGGGAGCTGTTTTTT
-	TRBV19	TRBJ2-6	-	CASSIGGSGANVLTF	TGTGCCAGTAGTATAGGAGGGAGCGGGGCCAACGTCCTGACTTTC
TRBD2	TRBV5-4	TRBJ2-3	-	CASSLPLAGVGTDTQYF	TGTGCCAGCAGCTTGCCTCTAGCGGGAGTGGGGACAGATACGCAGTATTTT
-	TRBV6-1	TRBJ1-5	few	CASSEKGIGGGGYSNQPQHF	TGTGCCAGCAGTGAAAAGGGAATCGGGGGAGGGGGATATAGCAATCAGCCCCAGCATTTT
-	TRBV21-1	TRBJ2-7	-	CASETEQYF	TGTGCCAGCGAGACAGAGCAGTACTTC
-	TRBV14	TRBJ1-2	-	CASSQSGSDSYNYGYTF	TGTGCCAGCAGCCAATCTGGGTCGGACTCCTATAACTATGGCTACACCTTC
TRBD2	TRBV4-2	TRBJ2-1	-	CASSQLVAGVPEQFF	TGTGCCAGCAGCCAACTGGTAGCGGGAGTTCCTGAGCAGTTCTTC
TRBD1	TRBV6-2/TRBV6-3	TRBJ2-7	-	CASSYFILTGGSYEQYF	TGTGCCAGCAGTTACTTCATACTGACAGGGGGCTCCTACGAGCAGTACTTC
-	TRBV19	TRBJ1-1	-	CASDSGQSNEAFF	TGTGCCAGTGACTCCGGACAGAGTAACGAAGCTTTCTTT
-	TRBV28	TRBJ1-2	-	CASSLGSSPEGF	TGTGCCAGCAGTTTAGGATCGTCCCCCGAGGGTTTC
-	TRBV5-1	TRBJ1-1	-	CASRRGERNTEAFF	TGCGCCAGTAGACGCGGTGAAAGGAACACTGAAGCTTTCTTT
TRBD1	TRBV29-1	TRBJ1-5	-	CSVGQGAGQPQHF	TGCAGCGTGGGACAGGGGGCTGGTCAGCCCCAGCATTTT
TRBD1	TRBV5-4	TRBJ2-2	few	CASSLRQGSTGELFF	TGTGCCAGCAGCCTGAGACAGGGGTCCACCGGGGAGCTGTTTTTT
-	TRBV9	TRBJ2-7	-	CASSVAGGELLYEQYF	TGTGCCAGCAGCGTAGCTGGAGGGGAGCTCCTCTACGAGCAGTACTTC
TRBD1	TRBV5-4	TRBJ2-2	once	CASSSGQAPGGELFF	TGTGCCAGCAGCTCGGGACAGGCCCCGGGAGGGGAGCTGTTTTTT
TRBD2	TRBV11-2	TRBJ2-2	-	CASSLGLAGAGELFF	TGTGCCAGCAGTCTGGGACTAGCGGGAGCCGGGGAGCTGTTTTTT
-	TRBV5-6	TRBJ1-4	-	CASSLFGPIGEKLFF	TGTGCCAGCAGCTTGTTCGGACCCATTGGGGAAAAACTGTTTTTT
-	TRBV30	TRBJ1-5	-	CAWSVPSGHLRNQPQHF	TGTGCCTGGAGTGTACCGTCCGGGCACTTACGGAATCAGCCCCAGCATTTT
-	TRBV2	TRBJ1-2	-	CASSEGGQNYGYTF	TGTGCCAGCAGTGAAGGCGGGCAAAACTATGGCTACACCTTC
-	TRBV28	TRBJ1-5	-	CASSLAGQPQHF	TGTGCCAGCAGTTTAGCGGGGCAGCCCCAGCATTTT
TRBD1	TRBV5-1	TRBJ2-7	once	CASRFDRVHEQYF	TGCGCCAGCAGATTCGACAGGGTCCACGAGCAGTACTTC
-	TRBV7-6	TRBJ2-3	-	CASSLGAGLDTQYF	TGTGCCAGCAGCTTAGGAGCAGGGTTGGATACGCAGTATTTT
-	TRBV29-1	TRBJ2-1	-	CSVGYATNEQFF	TGCAGCGTTGGGTACGCGACTAATGAGCAGTTCTTC